These 5 T cell receptor beta chains came from one sample sequenced in a study of a mutant IDH1 vaccine in newly diagnosed glioma. Using immunoSEQ multiplex PCR, the repertoire was profiled, and TCRdb retains in-frame clones only, with some absent. The sample includes 40,000 or so clones, 65% to 90% of them seen just once. Sample time point: week 47, end of study. Every single dose of the vaccine, 300 ug of mutant IDH1 20-mer peptide, came with topical imiquimod. Their specific antigens are unknown. The starting material was PBMCs, obtained from a glioma patient whose treatment included an IDH1 peptide vaccine. Receptor source: a man between 18 and 29 years old with glioma. Some clones in this sample may be carry-over from other donors' samples.

The rearrangement uses TRBV19 and TRBJ2-7; 7 nucleotides line up with TRBD1. Germline lookup yields CDR1 LNHDA and CDR2 SQIVND (reference sequence). The ends lost 3 bases at V and 3 bases at J; junction bases unmatched: 5. The CDR3 length is 14 residues. The CDR3 DNA sequence: TGTGCCAGTAGTATGACAGGGACCCACTACGAGCAGTACTTC. It encodes CASSMTGTHYEQYF.

The count of this clone is one. The chain couples TRBV28 to TRBJ2-7; D perhaps matches TRBD2 (5 bases). CDR3 length equals 14 residues. The germline V gene encodes CDR1 MDHEN and CDR2 SYDVKM. Deletions cut 7 bases from V and 0 bases from J, with 13 bases between. CDR3 protein: CASMGVSSSYEQYF. In DNA, the CDR3 is TGTGCCAGCATGGGAGTATCAAGCTCCTACGAGCAGTACTTC.

This chain links TRBV7-8 with TRBJ1-3; 7 bases map to TRBD1. This CDR3 spans 16 amino acids. Germline V CDR1 and CDR2: SGHVS, FQNEAQ. Unmatched junction bases numbered 3, after V lost 1 base and J lost 0 bases. Here the CDR3 reads CASSLDRTGSGNTIYF. The CDR3 DNA reads TGTGCCAGCAGCTTAGACCGGACAGGCTCTGGAAACACCATATATTTT.

This chain joins TRBV9 and TRBJ1-4; D uncertain. The germline V gene has CDR1 SGDLS and CDR2 YYNGEE. V dropped 0 bases and J dropped 6 bases, with 3 bases sitting between them. This CDR3 spans 12 amino acids. This CDR3 is CASSVDDEKLFF. In DNA, the CDR3 is TGTGCCAGCAGCGTAGACGATGAAAAACTGTTTTTT. Variable domain in full (rest from reference TRBV9 and TRBJ1-4): DSGVTQTPKHLITATGQRVTLRCSPRSGDLSVYWYQQSLDQGLQFLIQYYNGEERAKGNILERFSAQQFPDLHSELNLSSLELGDSALYFCASSVDDEKLFFGSGTQLSVL.

This CDR3 reads CASSLGQRNFQPQHF. Written as DNA, the CDR3 is TGTGCCAGCAGTTTGGGACAGAGGAATTTTCAGCCCCAGCATTTT. The V call is TRBV7-8, the J call TRBJ1-5; TRBD1 agrees at 7 bases. The CDR3 is 15 amino acids. Germline V gene sequence: CDR1 SGHVS, CDR2 FQNEAQ. The V gene end was trimmed by 6 bases and the J gene end by 6 bases; junction bases not matched to a gene: 11. Filled out from reference TRBV7-8 and TRBJ1-5, the complete variable domain reads GAGVSQSPRYKVAKRGQDVALRCDPISGHVSLFWYQQALGQGPEFLTYFQNEAQLDKSGLPSDRFFAERPEGSVSTLKIQRTQQEDSAVYLCASSLGQRNFQPQHFGDGTRLSIL.